This section outlines one T cell receptor (beta chain) sequence together with its context. Its specificity is not known. Chemo-refractory metastatic non-small-cell lung cancer patients were treated with focal radiation plus CTLA-4 blockade with ipilimumab. The data are from a study of radiotherapy plus CTLA-4 blockade in lung cancer. CDR3 length equals 13 residues. The V gene's germline CDR1 is GTSNPN and CDR2 SVGIG (reference sequence). V lost 3 bases, J lost 5 bases, and 11 bases lay in between. Sequencing used immunoSEQ multiplex PCR; TCRdb keeps in-frame clones, though not all of them. The sample consists of more than 65,000 clones, around four fifths of them appearing once. The study's findings and limits: Peripheral blood showed expansion of tumor-derived TCR clones after radiotherapy and ipilimumab.

The TCR originated in a human donor with non-small cell lung cancer who had stable disease on radiotherapy plus ipilimumab. This chain uses TRBV30 with TRBJ1-5; a possible D gene is TRBD1 (5 bases). The input for sequencing was peripheral blood, taken from a patient treated with radiotherapy plus ipilimumab. The CDR3 reads CAWRGRGDQPQHF. The DNA of the CDR3 is TGTGCCTGGAGGGGAAGGGGTGATCAGCCCCAGCATTTT.